Below, 21 T cell receptor beta chains from the same sample are listed, as sequenced in a study of blood T cell repertoires in COVID-19. This table comes from immunoSEQ multiplex PCR, and its TCRdb copy is limited to in-frame clones, with some not included. Of 200,000 to 250,000 clones in the sample, approximately 88% were seen once. The specimen was peripheral blood. These receptors all stem from a man aged 60 to 75 who had recovered from COVID-19.

The rearrangement links TRBV29-1 to TRBJ2-4, with no clear D. Trimming removed 7 bases at V and 5 bases at J, with 9 bases between. The CDR3 is 11 amino acids. Germline V gene lookup returns CDR1 SQVTM and CDR2 ANQGSEA. This CDR3 is CSAPEQNIQYF. DNA of the CDR3: TGCAGCGCCCCCGAGCAAAACATTCAGTACTTC. Filled out from reference TRBV29-1 and TRBJ2-4, the complete variable domain reads SAVISQKPSRDICQRGTSLTIQCQVDSQVTMMFWYRQQPGQSLTLIATANQGSEATYESGFVIDKFPISRPNLTFSTLTVSNMSPEDSSIYLCSAPEQNIQYFGAGTRLSVL.

This chain links TRBV11-3 with TRBJ2-3; 12 positions agree with TRBD2. The trim removed 1 base at V and 5 bases at J, leaving 7 bases unmatched. The CDR3 covers 17 residues. The germline V gene encodes CDR1 SGHNT and CDR2 YENEEA. The CDR3, as DNA: TGTGCCAGCAGCTTAGGGGCTAGCGGGGGGGCCGTAGATACGCAGTATTTT. Translating gives CASSLGASGGAVDTQYF.

The chain employs TRBV9 and TRBJ1-2; D is ambiguous. V shed 1 base and J shed 1 base, with 8 bases lying between them. The V gene's germline CDR1 is SGDLS and CDR2 YYNGEE. The CDR3 loop spans 14 amino acids. CDR3 sequence reads: CASSVYASNYGYTF. In DNA form, the CDR3 reads TGTGCCAGCAGCGTATATGCCAGTAACTATGGCTACACCTTC. Combining the CDR3 with reference TRBV9 and TRBJ1-2 gives the whole variable domain DSGVTQTPKHLITATGQRVTLRCSPRSGDLSVYWYQQSLDQGLQFLIQYYNGEERAKGNILERFSAQQFPDLHSELNLSSLELGDSALYFCASSVYASNYGYTFGSGTRLTVV.

V usage is TRBV5-1 and J usage is TRBJ2-5; TRBD2 agrees at 11 bases. This CDR3 comprises 17 residues. From germline, CDR1 is SGHRS and CDR2 YFSETQ. V lost 4 bases to trimming and J lost 5 bases; unmatched junction nucleotides: 13. The CDR3 sequence is CASSATGTSGEGETQYF. As DNA, the CDR3 is TGCGCCAGCAGCGCTACCGGGACTAGCGGAGAGGGGGAGACCCAGTACTTC.

The genes are TRBV28 and TRBJ2-1; 7 bases are a match to TRBD2. CDR1 MDHEN and CDR2 SYDVKM come from the germline V gene. Trimming removed 8 bases from V and 2 bases from J; junction bases left unmatched: 9. The CDR3 consists of 15 residues. In DNA, the CDR3 is TGTGCCAGCTTTACGCCTAGCGGACCCTACAATGAGCAGTTCTTC. This gives the protein CASFTPSGPYNEQFF.

The rearrangement links TRBV5-1 to TRBJ1-6; no clear D gene. The CDR3 is made up of 13 amino acids. V dropped 4 bases and J dropped 5 bases, with 7 bases sitting between them. CDR1 is SGHRS, CDR2 YFSETQ, per germline. CDR3 bases: TGCGCCAGCAGCCCAGCGAATAATTCACCCCTCCACTTT. This codes for CASSPANNSPLHF.

The chain's CDR3 is CASSSGLTNTEAFF. The CDR3 DNA sequence: TGTGCCAGTAGTAGCGGGCTAACCAACACTGAAGCTTTCTTT. This rearrangement joins TRBV19 to TRBJ1-1, with no clear D. The CDR3 totals 14 residues. The germline V and J ends were trimmed by 4 bases and 2 bases, with 11 bases remaining between them. The germline V gene encodes CDR1 LNHDA and CDR2 SQIVND (reference sequence). The full variable domain, in which reference TRBV19 and TRBJ1-1 provide the parts outside the CDR3, is DGGITQSPKYLFRKEGQNVTLSCEQNLNHDAMYWYRQDPGQGLRLIYYSQIVNDFQKGDIAEGYSVSREKKESFPLTVTSAQKNPTAFYLCASSSGLTNTEAFFGQGTRLTVV.

The genes are TRBV30 and TRBJ2-1, with TRBD2 matching over 9 bases. The CDR3 is made up of 16 amino acids. Germline CDR1 is GTSNPN and CDR2 is SVGIG (reference sequence). V lost 8 bases and J lost 2; bases outside the gene matches: 13. In DNA, the CDR3 is TGTGCCGGAAGGGGGCGGGAGGGGTCCACCTACAATGAGCAGTTCTTC. This translates into CAGRGREGSTYNEQFF.

The rearrangement links TRBV7-9 to TRBJ1-1, with 8 bases aligning to TRBD1. CDR3 length: 15 residues. Germline CDR1 reads SEHNR; CDR2 reads FQNEAQ (reference sequence). Trimming removed 5 bases from V and 1 base from J; junction bases left unmatched: 6. CDR3 residues: CASSPPGTGNTEAFF. CDR3 bases: TGTGCCAGCAGCCCTCCCGGGACAGGGAACACTGAAGCTTTCTTT.

The chain carries TRBV11-1 and TRBJ2-3; D ambiguous. Per germline, CDR1 SGHAT and CDR2 FQDESV (reference sequence). Trimming took 2 bases from V and 4 from J, leaving 4 bases between them. The CDR3 extends over 12 amino acids. CDR3 in DNA: TGTGCCAGCAGCTTACAGGCAGATACGCAGTATTTT. Translating gives CASSLQADTQYF.

The chain links TRBV11-1 to TRBJ1-1; weak D call: TRBD1 (5 bases). The CDR3 is made up of 15 amino acids. V was cut by 5 bases and J by 1 base, with 14 bases left in between. CDR1 and CDR2 (germline): SGHAT, FQDESV (reference sequence). The CDR3 protein is CASSAGRHWNTEAFF. CDR3 nucleotide sequence: TGTGCCAGCAGCGCGGGACGGCATTGGAACACTGAAGCTTTCTTT. The full variable domain, in which reference TRBV11-1 and TRBJ1-1 provide the parts outside the CDR3, is EAEVAQSPRYKITEKSQAVAFWCDPISGHATLYWYRQILGQGPELLVQFQDESVVDDSQLPKDRFSAERLKGVDSTLKIQPAELGDSAMYLCASSAGRHWNTEAFFGQGTRLTVV.

V and J are TRBV7-3 and TRBJ2-7; TRBD1 matches at 7 bases. Germline V gene data show CDR1 as SGHTA and CDR2 as FQGTGA. V lost 0 bases to trimming and J lost 1 base; unmatched junction nucleotides: 3. The CDR3 extends over 15 amino acids. CDR3 DNA: TGTGCCAGCAGCTTAACTCCGGGACAGTCCTACGAGCAGTACTTC. It is translated as CASSLTPGQSYEQYF.

The chain recombines TRBV7-8 with TRBJ1-3, with unresolved D. Germline values: CDR1 SGHVS, CDR2 FQNEAQ. Trimming took off 5 bases at V and 0 bases at J, with 11 bases between the two ends. There are 15 residues in the CDR3. CDR3 coding DNA: TGTGCCAGCAGCCCTGACACTGGCTCTGGAAACACCATATATTTT. Amino acid sequence: CASSPDTGSGNTIYF.

This clone appeared a few times. The chain recombines TRBV3-1 (or the pseudogene TRBV3-2) with TRBJ2-1; 8 bases match TRBD2. The trim removed 4 bases at V and 4 bases at J, leaving 6 bases unmatched. The length of the CDR3 is 15 residues. Germline V lookup: CDR1 LGHDT, CDR2 YNNKEL (reference sequence). As DNA, the CDR3 is TGTGCCAGCAGCCCCCGCGGGGGGCCATACAATGAGCAGTTCTTC. This sequence encodes CASSPRGGPYNEQFF.

This sequence joins TRBV21-1 and TRBJ2-1; the listed D gene, TRBD2, was not tested against the DNA. TRBV21-1 is deemed a pseudogene. CDR3 length equals 12 residues. The DNA for the CDR3 is TGTGCCAGCTTATCGTGGAGCGAGGAGCAGTTCTTC. Encoded protein: CASLSWSEEQFF.

This chain joins TRBV14 and TRBJ1-2; maybe TRBD1 (5 bases). Trimming removed 1 base from V and 2 bases from J, with 20 bases in between. The CDR3 contains 18 residues. CDR1 SGHDN and CDR2 FVKESK come from the germline V gene. DNA of the CDR3: TGTGCCAGCAGCCAAGTGGACATAAGGATAATTTTCAACTATGGCTACACCTTC. This codes for CASSQVDIRIIFNYGYTF.

V gene TRBV5-4 combines with J gene TRBJ2-2; 7 positions match TRBD2. Germline V CDR1 and CDR2: SGHNT, YYREEE (reference sequence). V was pared by 1 base and J by 4 bases, with 10 bases of the junction left unmatched. CDR3 length equals 17 residues. The CDR3 spells CASSLRKLAGRTGELFF. CDR3 bases: TGTGCCAGCAGCTTGAGGAAATTAGCGGGTCGCACCGGGGAGCTGTTTTTT.

The chain carries TRBV7-2 and TRBJ2-2; D possibly corresponds to TRBD1 (5 bases). Germline V gene lookup returns CDR1 SGHTA and CDR2 FQGNSA. Trimming shortened V by 8 bases and J by 1 base, and 8 bases separated the two germline ends. This CDR3 contains 13 residues. CDR3 sequence: CASFGQNTGELFF. CDR3 nucleotides: TGTGCCAGCTTCGGACAGAACACCGGGGAGCTGTTTTTT.

This rearrangement joins TRBV7-9 to TRBJ1-6; D may be TRBD1 (6 bases). CDR1 SEHNR and CDR2 FQNEAQ come from the germline V gene (reference sequence). The V and J ends lost 10 bases and 6 bases respectively, with 16 bases between them. The CDR3 extends over 14 amino acids. For the CDR3, the DNA is TGTGCCACCACCCTTGGGGACACTAATTCACCCCTCCACTTT. Translated, it gives CATTLGDTNSPLHF.

V usage is TRBV28 and J usage is TRBJ1-2; 8 bases align to TRBD1. J lost 7 bases, V lost 2 bases, and 9 bases had no gene match. Germline CDR1 MDHEN, CDR2 SYDVKM. CDR3 length: 15 residues. The CDR3, as DNA: TGTGCCAGCAGTTTACAGGGGACAGGACTTCGTGGCTACACCTTC. Residues: CASSLQGTGLRGYTF.

Comment on this clone: This sample includes further DNA sequences coding for the same CDR3. The V and J genes are TRBV18 and TRBJ2-7; D uncertain. The CDR3 is 12 amino acids. Germline assignment: CDR1 KGHSH and CDR2 LQKENI. Trimming took 3 bases from V and 0 from J, leaving 3 bases between them. CDR3 loop: CASSPSSYEQYF. The CDR3 DNA follows: TGTGCCAGCTCACCCTCCTCCTACGAGCAGTACTTC.